This T cell receptor (beta chain) derives from a study of cytomegalovirus exposure and HLA in healthy donors. General study points: Earlier analysis found most TCR beta V segments productive about 90% or about 30% of the time. A later analysis linked a missense variant in DCLRE1C to the trimming of TCR beta V and J genes. Most subjects' HLA-A and HLA-B alleles were reportedly predicted from TCR beta sequences.

Remarks on this clone: Its target is unknown.

The CDR3 consists of 16 residues. Germline lookup yields CDR1 SGHDT and CDR2 YYEEEE. Losses at the gene ends were 7 bases for V and 6 bases for J; bases not matched to a gene: 12. Primers included in the PCR were 60 Vbeta and 13 Jbeta primers. Sequenced by immunoSEQ multiplex PCR; TCRdb stores in-frame clones only, minus some. The sample has 180,000 or so clones; 65% to 85% are singletons. This chain links TRBV5-6 with TRBJ2-1; 11 nucleotides line up with TRBD2. Sequences were obtained from PBMCs. This TCR came from a female donor in good health and CMV-seronegative. The CDR3 region has the DNA TGTGCCAGCTACAGACTTAGACTAGCGGGATTCAATGAGCAGTTCTTC. This codes for CASYRLRLAGFNEQFF.